The 10 T cell receptor beta chains below come from one sample, sequenced in a study of spatial heterogeneity in lung cancer. Using its own MiXCR run on the 5' RACE reads, TCRdb lists one record per CDR3 protein. The data hold approximately 9,700 distinct CDR3 sequences, with roughly 9.4% observed a single time. Study-wide points: One measure, the expanded intratumoral alpha and beta TCR count, tracked tumor mutation counts.

The time point: sample taken at primary tumor resection. No antigen has been identified for these receptors. Material: lung tumor tissue, obtained at surgery. Receptors were obtained from a female donor with early-stage non-small cell lung cancer.

This clonotype appeared many times. V and J are TRBV20-1 and TRBJ2-3; 10 bases are a match to TRBD2. The CDR3 has 13 amino acids. The trim removed 6 bases at V and 4 bases at J, leaving 4 bases unmatched. CDR1 is DFQATT, CDR2 SNEGSKA, per germline (reference sequence). The CDR3 nucleotides are TGCAGTGCCGGGACTAGCGCGCCAGATACGCAGTATTTT. As protein: CSAGTSAPDTQYF.

In this sample, this clonotype turned up many times. V is TRBV11-2 and J is TRBJ2-7, with D perhaps TRBD1 (5 bases). The CDR3 consists of 15 residues. Trimming removed 1 base at V and 3 bases at J, with 13 bases between. Germline CDR1 and CDR2: SGHAT and FQNNGV. For the CDR3, the DNA is TGTGCCAGCAGCTTAGGGGGCCTACAGAACTACGAGCAGTACTTC. Protein sequence: CASSLGGLQNYEQYF.

The chain has TRBV6-6 and TRBJ2-7; D is undetermined. Germline CDR1 is MNHNY and CDR2 is SVGAGI (reference sequence). There are 11 residues in the CDR3. The V gene lost 8 bases and the J gene lost 3 bases, with 8 bases spanning the gap. CDR3 protein: CASVWGYEQYF. The CDR3 DNA sequence: TGTGCCAGCGTTTGGGGCTACGAGCAGTACTTC.

This clonotype was found many times. CDR3 loop: CASSLAGEAFF. The CDR3, as DNA: TGTGCCAGCAGCTTGGCTGGGGAAGCTTTCTTT. This rearrangement joins TRBV5-6 to TRBJ1-1, with unresolved D. Germline V gives CDR1 SGHDT, CDR2 YYEEEE. Deletions cut 0 bases from V and 8 bases from J, with 5 bases between. The CDR3 sequence is 11 residues long.

This clonotype was seen ten or more times. The chain carries TRBV28 and TRBJ2-7; 9 bases match TRBD1. Germline CDR1 is MDHEN and CDR2 is SYDVKM. J was trimmed by 6 bases and V by 2 bases; bases with no gene match: 8. The CDR3 covers 15 residues. CDR3: CASSLLGTGQSEQYF. CDR3 nucleotides: TGTGCCAGCAGTTTACTCGGGACAGGGCAGAGCGAGCAGTACTTC.

This clonotype came up many times. The chain couples TRBV11-2 to TRBJ2-5, with a possible D match to TRBD2 (6 bases). Germline CDR1 is SGHAT and CDR2 is FQNNGV. The CDR3 loop spans 15 amino acids. With 3 bases removed from V and 5 bases from J, the gap between germline ends came to 16 bases. CDR3 DNA sequence: TGTGCCAGCAGCTTTCGACACCCAGGAGGGGAGACCCAGTACTTC. Translated: CASSFRHPGGETQYF.

This clonotype was detected only a few times. The rearrangement links TRBV18 to TRBJ1-1; tentative D call: TRBD1 (6 bases). Germline V CDR1 and CDR2: KGHSH, LQKENI. The CDR3 spans 16 residues. The V end lost 0 bases, the J end lost 0 bases, and 11 bases lay between the germline ends. CDR3: CASSPPTGHMNTEAFF. The CDR3 nucleotides are TGTGCCAGCTCACCACCGACGGGACACATGAACACTGAAGCTTTCTTT. Variable domain in full (rest from reference TRBV18 and TRBJ1-1): NAGVMQNPRHLVRRRGQEARLRCSPMKGHSHVYWYRQLPEEGLKFMVYLQKENIIDESGMPKERFSAEFPKEGPSILRIQQVVRGDSAAYFCASSPPTGHMNTEAFFGQGTRLTVV.

This clonotype is medium-sized by share. V gene TRBV13 combines with J gene TRBJ1-1, with D unclear. CDR1 PRHDT and CDR2 FYEKMQ come from the germline V gene (reference sequence). V was cut by 5 bases and J by 3 bases, with 13 bases left in between. There are 14 residues in the CDR3. CDR3 loop: CASSPYRDYTEAFF. Here the CDR3 DNA reads TGTGCCAGCAGCCCCTACAGAGACTACACTGAAGCTTTCTTT.

This chain connects TRBV9 to TRBJ2-7; 7 bases fit TRBD2. The V gene end was trimmed by 0 bases and the J gene end by 6 bases; junction bases not matched to a gene: 3. Germline loops: CDR1 SGDLS, CDR2 YYNGEE. The CDR3 has 13 residues. The CDR3 nucleotides read TGTGCCAGCAGCGTAGGACTAGCATCCGAGCAGTACTTC. Translating it yields CASSVGLASEQYF.

This clonotype has ten or more counts. The V and J genes are TRBV9 and TRBJ2-3; a weak D match, TRBD2 (6 bases). Looked up from germline, CDR1 is SGDLS and CDR2 is YYNGEE. Trimming shortened V by 0 bases and J by 8 bases, and 16 bases separated the two germline ends. The CDR3 loop spans 15 amino acids. The chain's CDR3 is CASSVGGDPRGTQYF. DNA of the CDR3: TGTGCCAGCAGCGTAGGGGGGGACCCCCGGGGTACGCAGTATTTT.